The clone carrying this T cell receptor beta chain has only a few counts. Its matching antigen is unknown. This CDR3 is built from 15 residues. Trimming removed 0 bases at V and 2 bases at J, with 11 bases between. Germline lookup yields CDR1 MNHEY and CDR2 SVGAGI. This sample is drawn from a study of T cells after yellow fever vaccination. Looking at the study overall: Low-cell-number fractions underwent preparation using SMART-Seq v4 Ultra Low Input.

Template-switching 5'RACE yielded the TCR cDNA; a universal primer site and UMIs were added in the process. TCRdb analysed the 5' RACE reads with MiXCR anew, one entry per CDR3 protein. The table lists just under 600,000 distinct CDR3 sequences, approximately 12% of them singletons. The study, taken as a whole, reports: Re-detected after boosting: most primary clones, more than 95% of CD4 and 75% to 90% of CD8.

The sequence derives from a man younger than 40 who received the YFV17D yellow fever vaccine. Sample: PBMCs, taken on the day of the yellow fever booster vaccination. V and J are TRBV6-5 and TRBJ2-7; maybe TRBD1 (6 bases). CDR3 DNA: TGTGCCAGCAGTTACTCTAAGGGACAAACCTACGAGCAGTACTTC. Its translation is CASSYSKGQTYEQYF.